A selection of T cell receptor beta chains follows, all from one sample in a study of beta chain features in type 1 diabetes. Assay: immunoSEQ multiplex PCR; the TCRdb copy retains only in-frame clones and omits some. This sample has around 40,000 clones; 51% occur once, and the top ten carry approximately 2.1%. The material sequenced was Tregs from blood. The receptors derive from a woman aged 18 to 35 in good health. Each CDR3 is given with its conserved first and last residue. Fields, in order: clone size, D gene, J gene, V gene, CDR3 protein, CDR3 DNA. A D gene is named only where the DNA matches it firmly. Expanded clones get a size class; other rows say once, few or many, or leave the size out.

abundance: few; d_gene: TRBD1; j_gene: TRBJ2-5; v_gene: TRBV29-1; CDR3aa: CSERPTGGGETQYF; CDR3nt: TGCAGCGAAAGACCGACAGGGGGCGGAGAGACCCAGTACTTC
abundance: .; d_gene: TRBD1; j_gene: TRBJ2-5; v_gene: TRBV7-6; CDR3aa: CASSPTGTGLQETQYF; CDR3nt: TGTGCCAGCAGCCCAACGGGGACAGGGTTGCAAGAGACCCAGTACTTC
abundance: .; d_gene: .; j_gene: TRBJ2-2; v_gene: TRBV7-9; CDR3aa: CASIFLFVANTGELFF; CDR3nt: TGTGCCAGCATCTTTCTCTTCGTAGCGAACACCGGGGAGCTGTTTTTT
abundance: few; d_gene: .; j_gene: TRBJ1-1; v_gene: TRBV18; CDR3aa: CASSPPGVRTEAFF; CDR3nt: TGTGCCAGCTCACCCCCAGGGGTTAGGACTGAAGCTTTCTTT
abundance: .; d_gene: TRBD1; j_gene: TRBJ2-1; v_gene: TRBV11-1; CDR3aa: CASSSPQDRVTYNEQFF; CDR3nt: TGTGCCAGCAGCTCCCCGCAAGACAGGGTAACCTACAATGAGCAGTTCTTC
abundance: few; d_gene: .; j_gene: TRBJ1-6; v_gene: TRBV30; CDR3aa: CAWVRIGGDGSPLHF; CDR3nt: TGTGCCTGGGTTCGAATAGGAGGGGACGGATCACCCCTCCACTTT
abundance: .; d_gene: .; j_gene: TRBJ1-5; v_gene: TRBV7-2; CDR3aa: CASSLTHQPQHF; CDR3nt: TGTGCCAGCAGCTTAACTCATCAGCCCCAGCATTTT
abundance: .; d_gene: .; j_gene: TRBJ2-5; v_gene: TRBV5-5; CDR3aa: CASSFSVQETQYF; CDR3nt: TGTGCCAGCAGCTTCTCGGTCCAAGAGACCCAGTACTTC
abundance: .; d_gene: TRBD1; j_gene: TRBJ2-5; v_gene: TRBV6-6; CDR3aa: CASTGQGEETQYF; CDR3nt: TGTGCCAGCACCGGACAGGGAGAAGAGACCCAGTACTTC
abundance: few; d_gene: .; j_gene: TRBJ2-2; v_gene: TRBV7-6; CDR3aa: CASRDPRTKNTGELFF; CDR3nt: TGTGCCAGCAGGGACCCCCGGACTAAGAACACCGGGGAGCTGTTTTTT
abundance: .; d_gene: TRBD1; j_gene: TRBJ2-2; v_gene: TRBV5-1; CDR3aa: CACATGETGELFF; CDR3nt: TGCGCCTGCGCGACAGGGGAAACCGGGGAGCTGTTTTTT
abundance: medium-sized; d_gene: TRBD1; j_gene: TRBJ2-7; v_gene: TRBV6-6; CDR3aa: CASSYGRQGSEQYF; CDR3nt: TGTGCCAGCAGTTACGGGAGACAGGGGTCCGAGCAGTACTTC
abundance: .; d_gene: .; j_gene: TRBJ2-3; v_gene: TRBV9; CDR3aa: CASSERGSTTTDTQYF; CDR3nt: TGTGCCAGCAGCGAACGAGGATCCACCACCACAGATACGCAGTATTTT
abundance: once; d_gene: .; j_gene: TRBJ1-3; v_gene: TRBV19; CDR3aa: CASNGPGNTIYF; CDR3nt: TGTGCCAGTAATGGGCCCGGAAACACCATATATTTT
abundance: .; d_gene: .; j_gene: TRBJ2-1; v_gene: TRBV6-1; CDR3aa: CASSEALFRVNEQFF; CDR3nt: TGTGCCAGCAGTGAAGCCTTATTCAGGGTCAATGAGCAGTTCTTC
abundance: .; d_gene: .; j_gene: TRBJ1-1; v_gene: TRBV7-2; CDR3aa: CASSRQRNTEAFF; CDR3nt: TGTGCCAGCAGCCGACAGAGGAACACTGAAGCTTTCTTT
abundance: .; d_gene: TRBD1; j_gene: TRBJ1-4; v_gene: TRBV5-4; CDR3aa: CASSLQGAVSEKLFF; CDR3nt: TGTGCCAGCAGCTTGCAGGGGGCTGTTAGTGAAAAACTGTTTTTT
abundance: .; d_gene: .; j_gene: TRBJ2-4; v_gene: TRBV7-9; CDR3aa: CASSIGYDTGWDF; CDR3nt: TGTGCCAGCAGTATAGGGTATGACACAGGTTGGGACTTC
abundance: few; d_gene: TRBD2; j_gene: TRBJ2-3; v_gene: TRBV4-2; CDR3aa: CASSQQTSGASTDTQYF; CDR3nt: TGTGCCAGCAGCCAGCAGACTAGCGGGGCGAGCACAGATACGCAGTATTTT
abundance: few; d_gene: TRBD1; j_gene: TRBJ2-7; v_gene: TRBV4-1; CDR3aa: CASSQSGGARTDRREQYF; CDR3nt: TGCGCCAGCAGCCAGTCAGGGGGCGCCCGCACGGATCGACGGGAGCAGTACTTC
abundance: .; d_gene: TRBD1; j_gene: TRBJ1-3; v_gene: TRBV2; CDR3aa: CASNPTGGGNTIYF; CDR3nt: TGTGCCAGCAACCCGACAGGGGGCGGAAACACCATATATTTT
abundance: few; d_gene: .; j_gene: TRBJ2-2; v_gene: TRBV30; CDR3aa: CAWRAGMYTGELFF; CDR3nt: TGTGCCTGGAGAGCAGGGATGTACACCGGGGAGCTGTTTTTT
abundance: .; d_gene: TRBD1; j_gene: TRBJ1-2; v_gene: TRBV7-2; CDR3aa: CASSSSGQGAYGYTF; CDR3nt: TGTGCCAGCAGCTCATCGGGACAGGGCGCCTATGGCTACACCTTC
abundance: .; d_gene: TRBD2; j_gene: TRBJ2-3; v_gene: TRBV29-1; CDR3aa: CSAGGDTQYF; CDR3nt: TGCAGCGCGGGGGGAGATACGCAGTATTTT
abundance: .; d_gene: TRBD2; j_gene: TRBJ2-3; v_gene: TRBV27; CDR3aa: CASSPRTSGRAGYF; CDR3nt: TGTGCCAGCAGCCCCAGGACTAGCGGGAGGGCCGGGTATTTT
abundance: .; d_gene: .; j_gene: TRBJ1-1; v_gene: TRBV27; CDR3aa: CASSLALRGNTEAFF; CDR3nt: TGTGCCAGCAGTCTAGCCCTCAGGGGGAACACTGAAGCTTTCTTT
abundance: .; d_gene: TRBD2; j_gene: TRBJ2-4; v_gene: TRBV11-2; CDR3aa: CASSLWAGVEDKNIQYF; CDR3nt: TGTGCCAGCAGCTTATGGGCGGGGGTGGAGGACAAAAACATTCAGTACTTC
abundance: .; d_gene: TRBD2; j_gene: TRBJ2-1; v_gene: TRBV30; CDR3aa: CASRRGALYNEQFF; CDR3nt: TGTGCCTCCCGGCGGGGGGCTCTCTACAATGAGCAGTTCTTC
abundance: .; d_gene: .; j_gene: TRBJ2-2; v_gene: TRBV25-1; CDR3aa: CASSDSLGGIGELFF; CDR3nt: TGTGCCAGCAGTGATTCCTTAGGGGGTATCGGGGAGCTGTTTTTT
abundance: .; d_gene: TRBD1; j_gene: TRBJ1-5; v_gene: TRBV4-2; CDR3aa: CASSQNRRPPGQGTGNQPQHF; CDR3nt: TGTGCCAGCAGCCAGAACCGGAGACCACCGGGACAGGGGACGGGCAATCAGCCCCAGCATTTT
abundance: .; d_gene: .; j_gene: TRBJ2-2; v_gene: TRBV5-1; CDR3aa: CASSLTVRNTGELFF; CDR3nt: TGCGCCAGCAGCTTGACAGTTAGGAATACCGGGGAGCTGTTTTTT
abundance: .; d_gene: TRBD2; j_gene: TRBJ2-5; v_gene: TRBV7-2; CDR3aa: CASSLGLAGGQETQYF; CDR3nt: TGTGCCAGCAGCTTGGGACTAGCGGGAGGGCAAGAGACCCAGTACTTC
abundance: .; d_gene: TRBD1; j_gene: TRBJ1-4; v_gene: TRBV4-2; CDR3aa: CASSQEGTGVNEKLFF; CDR3nt: TGTGCCAGCAGCCAAGAAGGGACAGGAGTTAATGAAAAACTGTTTTTT
abundance: .; d_gene: .; j_gene: TRBJ2-5; v_gene: TRBV29-1; CDR3aa: CSVGGPQETQYF; CDR3nt: TGCAGCGTTGGGGGGCCCCAAGAGACCCAGTACTTC
abundance: .; d_gene: .; j_gene: TRBJ2-7; v_gene: TRBV7-2; CDR3aa: CASSLGQTSREQYF; CDR3nt: TGTGCCAGCAGCTTAGGACAGACCTCTCGAGAGCAGTACTTC
abundance: .; d_gene: .; j_gene: TRBJ1-5; v_gene: TRBV7-2; CDR3aa: CASSLGSGAPPNQPQHF; CDR3nt: TGTGCCAGCAGCTTAGGGTCTGGGGCTCCACCCAATCAGCCCCAGCATTTT
abundance: .; d_gene: .; j_gene: TRBJ2-7; v_gene: TRBV28; CDR3aa: CASSPLLGKGGGYEQYF; CDR3nt: TGTGCCAGCAGCCCCCTACTAGGGAAGGGGGGGGGCTACGAGCAGTACTTC
abundance: few; d_gene: .; j_gene: TRBJ2-1; v_gene: TRBV4-3; CDR3aa: CASSQAFLRSYNEQFF; CDR3nt: TGCGCCAGCAGCCAGGCCTTCTTGCGGTCCTACAATGAGCAGTTCTTC
abundance: .; d_gene: .; j_gene: TRBJ1-1; v_gene: TRBV5-6; CDR3aa: CASSLAGGRDTEAFF; CDR3nt: TGTGCCAGCAGCTTGGCGGGGGGGAGGGATACTGAAGCTTTCTTT